The clone carrying this TCR beta chain was observed a handful of times. Its matching antigen is unknown. This sample is part of a study of blood T cells in healthy people across ages. Combining a sample-barcoded 5' primer with a J-beta primer mix, a second PCR ran for about 7 to 11 cycles. With 12 random nucleotides, a template-switch adaptor tagged each individual cDNA molecule. MiXCR, run by TCRdb on the 5' RACE reads, gives a single entry per CDR3 protein. The data show over 600,000 distinct CDR3 sequences, with under 25% seen just once and roughly 3.6% held by the top ten. General study points: The fall in TCR beta diversity per million T cells was roughly linear with age.

Researchers collected ten milliliters of peripheral blood from every single donor. Germline V gene data show CDR1 as SQVTM and CDR2 as ANQGSEA. There are 14 residues in the CDR3. V gave up 2 bases and J gave up 9 bases; unmatched junction bases: 9. The TCR comes from a man aged 65-85 years in good health. This chain links TRBV29-1 with TRBJ2-1; 8 bases map to TRBD2. The sequenced sample consisted of blood. CDR3 region: CSVESGSVTGEQFF. DNA of the CDR3: TGCAGCGTTGAAAGCGGGAGCGTCACTGGTGAGCAGTTCTTC.